This record covers a single TCR beta chain. What this receptor recognizes is not known. Base qualities were left out, and no much larger clone turns up one base away. Including the terminal cysteine and phenylalanine, the CDR3 comprises 14 residues. Of the read, only the CDR3 DNA is kept; its 42 bases are in frame from base 1. Trimming takes 0 bases off V and 7 bases off J; junction bases not matched to a gene: 2. CDR1 and CDR2 (SGHRS, YFSETQ) derive from the germline V gene. Receptors were amplified or captured by the immunoSEQ multiplex PCR assay. Drawn from immuneACCESS, this table holds only the in-frame rearrangements with V and J called that TCRdb kept. Clones are partly lost; checked studies trace under half to an unresolved V gene and leave the rest unexplained. The sample table lists 75,000 to 95,000 clones, around 93% of them with a count of one. Approximately 0.99% of the sample goes to the ten largest clones.

The source of the sample is a study of T cell changes during pregnancy in multiple sclerosis (dated by TCRdb to the late 2010s). About the investigation overall: In women with multiple sclerosis, the researchers looked at how the T cell repertoire shifted as pregnancy progressed.

Specimen: peripheral blood, collected before pregnancy. The sequence links TRBV5-1 to TRBJ2-3, and TRBD2 matches 10 of the central bases. The source of this sequence is a female donor with multiple sclerosis, enrolled in a pregnancy study. The nucleotides read TGCGCCAGCAGCTTGGGGACTAGCGGCAATACGCAGTATTTT. Translated, this is CASSLGTSGNTQYF.